This T cell receptor (beta chain) was obtained from a study of cytomegalovirus exposure and HLA in healthy donors. PCR was performed using 60 Vbeta and 13 Jbeta primers. Produced via immunoSEQ multiplex PCR; TCRdb's table is partial and in-frame only. Here the sample table reports tens of thousands of clones. The CDR3 is made up of 12 amino acids. Trimming shortened V by 5 bases and J by 6 bases, and 11 bases separated the two germline ends. Germline V CDR1 and CDR2: MDHEN, SYDVKM. The source is a female donor in good health and CMV-seropositive. Sequencing input: PBMCs. The genes are TRBV28 and TRBJ2-7; D is unclear. The CDR3: CASSGLTSEQYF. In DNA, the CDR3 is TGTGCCAGCAGTGGGTTGACAAGCGAGCAGTACTTC.